This paragraph covers one T cell receptor (beta chain) sequence. TCRdb's table, derived via immunoSEQ multiplex PCR, lists solely in-frame clones and lacks some. The sample lists 150,000 to 200,000 clones; about 82% were seen once. This specimen belongs to a study of blood T cell repertoires in COVID-19. Study details: In each case, the material was cDNA or gDNA derived from T cells, B-cell-depleted T cells, or PBMCs.

V lost 10 bases and J lost 2, with 14 bases in between. CDR1 and CDR2 (germline): SGHDN, FVKESK. This CDR3 contains 13 residues. The chain employs TRBV14 and TRBJ1-1; D is unclear. This TCR derives from a woman aged 25 to 39 who had recovered from COVID-19. Sequenced input: PBMCs or T cells enriched from blood (not recorded which). The CDR3 nucleotides read TGTGCCACCACTCTCAGGTTAAACACTGAAGCTTTCTTT. It encodes CATTLRLNTEAFF.